This entry lists 2 T cell receptor beta chains sequenced from one sample in a study of OX40 agonist ivuxolimab in advanced cancers. The repertoire was sequenced with immunoSEQ multiplex PCR; TCRdb's copy has only in-frame clones and lacks some. The sample holds about 110,000 clones, 89% seen once. The sequencing used CD4+ or CD8+ T cells sorted from blood, collected in a trial of the OX40 agonist ivuxolimab. The source of these receptors is an adult with an advanced solid tumor such as melanoma, head and neck, liver or kidney cancer.

Only one count was recorded for this clone. The V and J genes are TRBV28 and TRBJ2-1; D gene unclear. Trimming pared 1 base from V and 9 bases from J, leaving 13 bases between. Germline CDR1 and CDR2: MDHEN and SYDVKM. The CDR3 loop spans 14 amino acids. The CDR3 region is CASSLLGTSGEQFF. The CDR3, as DNA: TGTGCCAGCAGTTTATTAGGAACCTCAGGTGAGCAGTTCTTC.

Here the CDR3 reads CASTLFGKGATGTQYF. The DNA for the CDR3 is TGTGCCAGCACTCTTTTCGGCAAGGGGGCCACGGGTACGCAGTATTTT. The chain couples TRBV28 to TRBJ2-3; 7 bases are shared with TRBD1. CDR1 and CDR2 (germline): MDHEN, SYDVKM. The CDR3 covers 16 residues. The ends lost 7 bases at V and 8 bases at J; junction bases unmatched: 18.